This note documents a single TCR beta chain sequence. This clone was counted once. No antigen is known for it. No base-level quality is on record; no much larger clone is a single base apart. Patients with autoimmune disease history or receiving systemic immunosuppression were excluded from the trial. Peripheral blood for TCR sequencing was drawn from every dose cohort at baseline, at cycle 4 day 1 and at cycle 7 day 1. Samples were obtained from an open-label, multicenter, first-in-human phase I dose-escalation trial of ivuxolimab. Adults with locally advanced or metastatic head and neck squamous cell, hepatocellular, melanoma or renal cell carcinoma were enrolled in the trial. Before TCR sequencing, CD4+ and CD8+ T cells were separately sorted from peripheral blood. To sequence the TCRbeta CDR3 region, genomic DNA was isolated from the sorted cells. The immunoSEQ Assay was used to sequence the TCRbeta CDR3 regions. The table was pulled from immuneACCESS by TCRdb, which kept in-frame rearrangements only. Such tables lose some clones; where checked, under half of the loss comes from unresolved V genes, and the rest has no known cause. This sample lists tens of thousands of clones; about 82% were detected once. Jointly, the top ten make up around 2.7% of the sample.

From its cysteine to its phenylalanine, the CDR3 spans 15 amino acids. Left in the record is the CDR3 DNA by itself, 45 bases read in frame from the first base. V was cut back by 0 bases and J by 0 bases, leaving a gap of 9 bases between them. According to the germline V gene (reference sequence), CDR1 reads SGHNT and CDR2 reads YYREEE. This specimen belongs to a study of OX40 agonist ivuxolimab in advanced cancers. In terms of the full investigation: Ivuxolimab, which targeted the costimulatory receptor OX40 (CD134), was an agonistic, fully human IgG2 monoclonal antibody. Intravenous ivuxolimab was administered to patients every 2 weeks at six dose levels: 0.01, 0.1, 0.3, 1.5, 3 and 10 mg/kg. Of the approximately 54 patients in dose escalation, about 20 had hepatocellular carcinoma, roughly 15 had melanoma, 9 had renal cell carcinoma and 9 had head and neck cancer. The dose-escalation cohort was 82.7% male with a mean age of about 65 years, ranging from roughly 20 to 80. Patients were allowed to have had prior anti-PD-1, anti-PD-L1 or anti-CTLA-4 therapy, and 40% to 45% of the dose-escalation patients had been treated with checkpoint inhibitors. Partial responses were achieved by three dose-escalation patients, of whom one had hepatocellular carcinoma and two had cutaneous melanoma. Peripheral TCRbeta sequencing was intended to test whether TCR sequence diversity was altered and clonal T-cell expansion was caused by ivuxolimab. The paper describes the monotherapy dose-escalation part (N of about 57 patients) of the phase I trial of ivuxolimab.

The paper's findings and limits, for the study overall: After ivuxolimab, CD8+ T cells had more expanded clones than CD4+ T cells on average. At doses from 0.1 to 3.0 mg/kg, clonal expansion was seen in both CD4+ and CD8+ blood T cells between baseline and week 6. Antigen specificity was not determined for the clonally expanded peripheral T cells. Low levels of normalized T-cell clonal expansion were also seen in some patients who did not respond. In the 0.1-3.0 mg/kg groups, partial responders were among the patients with the lowest normalized peripheral clonal expansion, particularly in CD8+ T cells.

The clonotype was recovered from an adult with an advanced solid tumor such as melanoma, head and neck, liver or kidney cancer. Recombination joined TRBV5-4 with TRBJ1-2, with an unclear D gene assignment. This material consisted of CD4+ or CD8+ T cells sorted from blood, taken in a trial of the OX40 agonist ivuxolimab. For the CDR3, the sequence is CASSLGGSTNYGYTF. The nucleotide sequence reads as follows: TGTGCCAGCAGCTTGGGCGGGTCAACTAACTATGGCTACACCTTC.